The subject of this entry is one T cell receptor (beta chain). The entry originates in a study of T-cell reconstitution after alpha-beta-depleted transplantation in children. During its preparation, the TCRbeta library received unique molecular identifiers. TCRdb used MiXCR to reprocess the PCR reads, holding one entry per CDR3 protein. The sample lists 380,000 or so distinct CDR3 sequences, 10% to 15% occurring once. V lost 6 bases and J 6 bases, leaving 18 bases between the germline ends. The V gene's germline CDR1 is SGHNT and CDR2 YYREEE (reference sequence). The CDR3 sequence is 14 residues long.

Sequencing used PBMCs, obtained from the stem cell graft. This TCR came from a human donor who donated a stem cell graft to a child with Fanconi anemia. The chain couples TRBV5-4 to TRBJ1-1; no firm D call. The DNA for the CDR3 is TGTGCCAGCATCTCAGACGGGCTTTACGCTGAAGCTTTCTTT. It codes for CASISDGLYAEAFF. Drawing the rest from reference TRBV5-4 and TRBJ1-1, the complete variable domain is ETGVTQSPTHLIKTRGQQVTLRCSSQSGHNTVSWYQQALGQGPQFIFQYYREEENGRGNFPPRFSGLQFPNYSSELNVNALELDDSALYLCASISDGLYAEAFFGQGTRLTVV.